The 9 T cell receptor beta chains listed next were all sequenced from one sample in a study of shared T cell receptors in the human thymus. Assay used: immunoSEQ multiplex PCR; TCRdb lists only in-frame clones, some missing. The sample lists approximately 760,000 clones, 80% to 90% seen once, with roughly 0.01% in the top ten. These data were likewise used in another study, on human thymus T cells.

The specimen sequenced was thymocytes. The receptor set was obtained from a girl less than two years old with a congenital heart defect.

This clone was recorded only once. This rearrangement joins TRBV10-3 to TRBJ2-7, with D perhaps matching TRBD1 (5 bases). Per the germline V gene, CDR1 is ENHRY and CDR2 is SYGVKD. This CDR3 comprises 12 residues. Trimming removed 0 bases from V and 13 bases from J, with 13 bases in between. The CDR3, as DNA: TGTGCCATCAGTGAGTCAAGGGGTCGAAGCTACTTC. It translates to CAISESRGRSYF.

V and J are TRBV27 and TRBJ1-1, with a weak D call TRBD1 (6 bases). The CDR3 runs to 16 residues. Germline CDR1 MNHEY, CDR2 SMNVEV (reference sequence). V was clipped by 0 bases and J by 0 bases, with 11 bases between them. CDR3 residues: CASSLSPTGLNTEAFF. The CDR3 nucleotides are TGTGCCAGCAGTTTATCCCCTACAGGGCTGAACACTGAAGCTTTCTTT.

The J gene is TRBJ2-2, the V gene TRBV27, with 8 bases fitting TRBD2. CDR1 MNHEY and CDR2 SMNVEV come from the germline V gene (reference sequence). This CDR3 has 16 residues. Trimming cost V 6 bases and J 3 bases; bases outside gene matches: 9. CDR3 bases: TGTGCCAGCAGCCCACCCGGGGGGGAGGACACCGGGGAGCTGTTTTTT. Encoded protein: CASSPPGGEDTGELFF.

The J gene is TRBJ1-6, the V gene TRBV4-2; D perhaps matches TRBD1 (6 bases). The V and J ends lost 1 base and 2 bases respectively, with 18 bases between them. The CDR3 runs to 19 residues. CDR1 is LGHNA and CDR2 is YNFKEQ in the germline V gene. CDR3 bases: TGTGCCAGCAGCCAAGCCCTGGCAACAGGGTACACCTATAATTCACCCCTCCACTTT. Translation: CASSQALATGYTYNSPLHF.

The chain carries TRBV28 and TRBJ2-7, with TRBD1 matching over 7 bases. The CDR3 spans 17 residues. Germline trimming cut 2 bases from V and 0 bases from J; bases unmatched to any gene: 10. Germline loops: CDR1 MDHEN, CDR2 SYDVKM. In DNA form, the CDR3 reads TGTGCCAGCAGTTTAAGGCACCGGGACAGAGACTCCTACGAGCAGTACTTC. Its protein is CASSLRHRDRDSYEQYF. Variable domain in full (rest from reference TRBV28 and TRBJ2-7): DVKVTQSSRYLVKRTGEKVFLECVQDMDHENMFWYRQDPGLGLRLIYFSYDVKMKEKGDIPEGYSVSREKKERFSLILESASTNQTSMYLCASSLRHRDRDSYEQYFGPGTRLTVT.

This rearrangement joins TRBV28 to TRBJ1-6; 7 bases are a match to TRBD1. CDR1 and CDR2 from the germline V gene are MDHEN and SYDVKM. CDR3 length equals 19 residues. Losses at the gene ends were 4 bases for V and 2 bases for J; bases not matched to a gene: 14. In nucleotides, the CDR3 is TGTGCCAGCAGTTCACCTTGCAACAGGGGCCGAACCTATAATTCACCCCTCCACTTT. Protein sequence: CASSSPCNRGRTYNSPLHF.

This chain joins TRBV19 and TRBJ1-2; TRBD1 matches at 8 bases. V shed 2 bases and J 6 bases; nucleotides not matched to a gene: 2. From germline, CDR1 is LNHDA and CDR2 SQIVND (reference sequence). The CDR3 length is 13 residues. CDR3 sequence reads: CASSIQTGDGYTF. In DNA form, the CDR3 reads TGTGCCAGTAGTATACAGACAGGGGATGGCTACACCTTC.

This chain uses TRBV6-5 with TRBJ1-2, with a tentative D call TRBD1 (5 bases). V lost 6 bases to trimming and J lost 3 bases, with 11 bases between them. CDR3 length: 13 residues. Germline CDR1 reads MNHEY; CDR2 reads SVGAGI. In DNA form, the CDR3 reads TGTGCCAGCAGCCCCGGGGGGGACTATGGCTACACCTTC. Translated: CASSPGGDYGYTF.

The gene calls are TRBV6-5 and TRBJ2-7, with 9 bases that match TRBD2. Germline trimming cut 6 bases from V and 5 bases from J; bases unmatched to any gene: 11. The CDR3 runs 15 residues. CDR1 MNHEY and CDR2 SVGAGI come from the germline V gene. The CDR3 region is CASSRVASGAHEQYF. In DNA, the CDR3 is TGTGCCAGCAGCCGCGTGGCTAGCGGGGCCCACGAGCAGTACTTC.